Each of the 18 T cell receptor beta chains below was sequenced from the same sample in a study of OX40 agonist ivuxolimab in advanced cancers. Some clones are missing from TCRdb's copy, which holds only in-frame ones; the method was immunoSEQ multiplex PCR. The data hold around 120,000 clones, with 80% to 90% observed a single time. The sequenced sample was CD4+ or CD8+ T cells sorted from blood, obtained in a trial of the OX40 agonist ivuxolimab. The origin of the receptors is an adult with an advanced solid tumor such as melanoma, head and neck, liver or kidney cancer.

The rearrangement links TRBV2 to TRBJ2-7, with TRBD1 matching 8 bases. The CDR3 consists of 13 residues. After removal of 6 bases from V and 2 bases from J, the junction contained 3 bases not matched to a gene. Per the germline V gene, CDR1 is SNHLY and CDR2 is FYNNEI. CDR3 nucleotide sequence: TGTGCCAGCAGGAACAGGGGGGCCTACGAGCAGTACTTC. It is translated as CASRNRGAYEQYF.

V gene TRBV28 combines with J gene TRBJ2-7, with D possibly TRBD1 on 5 matching bases. The CDR3 spans 14 residues. Trimming left V 3 bases short and J 4 bases short, with 13 bases between. Germline CDR1 MDHEN, CDR2 SYDVKM. In nucleotides, the CDR3 is TGTGCCAGCAGTTTGCAGGGCATCCCTTACGAGCAGTACTTC. This encodes CASSLQGIPYEQYF.

The V call is TRBV7-8, the J call TRBJ2-5; D gene uncertain. Germline V gene lookup returns CDR1 SGHVS and CDR2 FQNEAQ. Trimming removed 5 bases at V and 5 bases at J, with 9 bases between. CDR3 size: 12 residues. CDR3 sequence: CASSPSSETQYF. In nucleotides, the CDR3 is TGTGCCAGCAGCCCCTCTTCGGAGACCCAGTACTTC.

The V and J genes are TRBV6-1 and TRBJ1-2; TRBD1 might be the D (5 bases). V lost 7 bases and J lost 0, with 15 bases in between. CDR1 and CDR2 from the germline V gene are MNHNS and SASEGT. The CDR3 runs 15 residues. The DNA for the CDR3 is TGTGCCAGCAAGTTCAGGGAAGGGGCTAACTATGGCTACACCTTC. It specifies CASKFREGANYGYTF.

This chain connects TRBV7-2 to TRBJ2-7; 7 positions agree with TRBD1. Per germline, CDR1 SGHTA and CDR2 FQGNSA. The junction had 2 bases not matched to a gene; V was cut back by 3 bases and J by 6 bases. The CDR3 sequence is 12 residues long. The CDR3 bases are TGTGCCAGCAGCTTTGGGACAGCCGAGCAGTACTTC. The encoded protein is CASSFGTAEQYF. Full variable domain (remainder filled in from reference TRBV7-2 and TRBJ2-7): GAGVSQSPSNKVTEKGKDVELRCDPISGHTALYWYRQSLGQGLEFLIYFQGNSAPDKSGLPSDRFSAERTGGSVSTLTIQRTQQEDSAVYLCASSFGTAEQYFGPGTRLTVT.

This clone appeared once. The V and J genes are TRBV19 and TRBJ2-7, with 11 bases identical to TRBD2. The CDR3 runs to 16 residues. The germline V gene has CDR1 LNHDA and CDR2 SQIVND (reference sequence). The trim removed 3 bases at V and 5 bases at J, leaving 9 bases unmatched. CDR3 in DNA: TGTGCCAGTAGTATCACTCTAGCGGGGGGAGACAACGAGCAGTACTTC. It translates to CASSITLAGGDNEQYF.

This chain joins TRBV6-1 and TRBJ1-2; no clear D. Looked up from germline, CDR1 is MNHNS and CDR2 is SASEGT. Trimming left V 0 bases short and J 13 bases short, with 12 bases between. The CDR3 totals 12 residues. CDR3 nucleotides: TGTGCCAGCAGTGAAGCTCTCAAGCGTCTCACCTTC. Translation: CASSEALKRLTF.

This rearrangement joins TRBV9 to TRBJ2-1, with D possibly TRBD2 on 5 matching bases. V lost 0 bases to trimming and J lost 5 bases, with 15 bases between them. The CDR3 length is 16 residues. In germline, CDR1 is SGDLS, CDR2 YYNGEE. CDR3 DNA: TGTGCCAGCAGCGTAGCTCAAGCTAGCCATCACAATGAGCAGTTCTTC. Encoded protein: CASSVAQASHHNEQFF.

This rearrangement joins TRBV5-6 to TRBJ1-1, with D unresolved. This CDR3 is built from 12 residues. The germline V and J ends were trimmed by 3 bases and 10 bases, with 13 bases remaining between them. Germline-derived CDR1 and CDR2 are SGHDT and YYEEEE. The DNA for the CDR3 is TGTGCCAGCAGCTCGGATCCCACATCAGCTTTCTTT. Its protein product is CASSSDPTSAFF.

The J gene is TRBJ2-5, the V gene TRBV11-3; 10 positions agree with TRBD1. The CDR3 totals 14 residues. Per germline, CDR1 SGHNT and CDR2 YENEEA. Germline trimming cut 5 bases from V and 4 bases from J; bases unmatched to any gene: 4. CDR3 sequence: CASSPDRGGETQYF. CDR3 DNA: TGTGCCAGCAGCCCGGACAGGGGGGGAGAGACCCAGTACTTC.

The chain combines TRBV4-1 with TRBJ2-3; perhaps TRBD2 as D (5 bases). Trimming took 4 bases from V and 4 from J, leaving 12 bases between them. The CDR3 is made up of 14 amino acids. CDR1 is MGHRA, CDR2 YSYEKL, per germline. CDR3 DNA sequence: TGCGCCAGCAGCCCTGACTATCACCCAGATACGCAGTATTTT. It codes for CASSPDYHPDTQYF.

This chain joins TRBV2 and TRBJ1-2; D uncertain. The germline V gene has CDR1 SNHLY and CDR2 FYNNEI. The ends were cut back, 4 bases at V and 2 bases at J, with 8 bases in the middle. The CDR3 is made up of 13 amino acids. Here the CDR3 DNA reads TGTGCCAGCAGTGTGACCGTGAACTATGGCTACACCTTC. This encodes CASSVTVNYGYTF.

The chain uses TRBV5-4 and TRBJ2-5; no clear D. The length of the CDR3 is 13 residues. Trimming took 5 bases from V and 1 from J, leaving 9 bases between them. The germline gives CDR1 SGHNT, CDR2 YYREEE (reference sequence). The CDR3 DNA is TGTGCCAGCAGTCGCCGGTTCCAAGAGACCCAGTACTTC. It codes for CASSRRFQETQYF.

The chain links TRBV28 to TRBJ1-2; 9 nucleotides agree with TRBD1. Germline CDR1 MDHEN, CDR2 SYDVKM. With V trimmed by 4 bases and J by 6 bases, 9 bases remained unmatched. CDR3 size: 15 residues. CDR3: CASSSTGTGYDGYTF. The CDR3 DNA reads as TGTGCCAGCAGTTCGACCGGGACAGGGTATGATGGCTACACCTTC.

The rearrangement uses TRBV5-1 and TRBJ2-2; TRBD2 is a possible D gene (6 bases). The CDR3 extends over 16 amino acids. Germline lookup yields CDR1 SGHRS and CDR2 YFSETQ. V was trimmed by 3 bases and J by 5 bases, leaving 17 bases between them. DNA for the CDR3: TGCGCCAGCAGCTGGGGCGGAGGGCAAGGGACCGGGGAGCTGTTTTTT. This sequence encodes CASSWGGGQGTGELFF. Full variable domain (rest looked up from reference TRBV5-1 and TRBJ2-2): KAGVTQTPRYLIKTRGQQVTLSCSPISGHRSVSWYQQTPGQGLQFLFEYFSETQRNKGNFPGRFSGRQFSNSRSEMNVSTLELGDSALYLCASSWGGGQGTGELFFGEGSRLTVL.

The chain uses TRBV30 and TRBJ2-2, with D possibly being TRBD2 (5 bases). V was shortened by 0 bases and J by 1 base, with 9 bases between the two germline ends. The germline CDR1 and CDR2 sequences are GTSNPN and SVGIG (reference sequence). This CDR3 has 15 amino acids. CDR3 DNA sequence: TGTGCCTGGAGTGTACTTGCGGGGAACACCGGGGAGCTGTTTTTT. This gives the protein CAWSVLAGNTGELFF.

This clone rates as medium-sized. The V and J genes are TRBV14 and TRBJ1-2; D is undetermined. CDR3 size: 11 residues. Germline V gene sequence: CDR1 SGHDN, CDR2 FVKESK. The V and J ends lost 1 base and 14 bases respectively, with 11 bases between them. The CDR3 DNA is TGTGCCAGCAGCCAAGCCGGGATTGGGACCTTC. This encodes CASSQAGIGTF.

The chain combines TRBV28 with TRBJ2-7; tentatively, D is TRBD2 (5 bases). V was trimmed by 0 bases and J by 5 bases, leaving 11 bases between them. This CDR3 contains 14 residues. Germline V gene lookup returns CDR1 MDHEN and CDR2 SYDVKM. CDR3 loop: CASSLWAEGNEQYF. The CDR3 DNA sequence: TGTGCCAGCAGTTTATGGGCCGAGGGAAACGAGCAGTACTTC.